This T cell receptor (beta chain) comes out of a study of blood T cells in healthy people across ages. Whole-study results and caveats: Strongly correlated with naive T cell percentage was TCR beta diversity. It was held that the diversity estimates obtained from one million T cells were underestimates.

V shed 3 bases, J shed 2 bases, and the junction held 5 bases outside the gene matches. The germline V gene has CDR1 LGHNA and CDR2 YSLEER. The CDR3 length is 17 residues. All donors came from Russia, were Caucasian and healthy, and spanned ages about 6 to 100. A sample-barcoded 5' primer and a J-beta primer mix were used in a second PCR of roughly 7 to 11 cycles. TCRdb re-analysed the 5' RACE reads in MiXCR, keeping a single row per CDR3 protein. The sample comprises about 800,000 distinct CDR3 sequences, around 25% of which are singletons, and approximately 3.7% rests with the top ten. Notes on this clonotype: Antigen specificity is unknown.

In addition, the sample was reused for a study of T cells of mothers and their children. That study reports: Overlap in related mother-child pairs always slightly exceeded unrelated pairs, never significantly.

The receptor was derived from a boy between 10 and 17 years old in good health. The chain uses TRBV4-3 and TRBJ2-5; TRBD2 matches 14 bases. The sequencing input was blood. CDR3 loop: CASSHGLAGGLQETQYF. CDR3 bases: TGCGCCAGCAGCCACGGACTAGCGGGAGGCCTACAAGAGACCCAGTACTTC.